Listed below are T cell receptor beta chains from one sample, sequenced in a study of tumor-infiltrating lymphocytes in primary liver carcinoma. One entry per CDR3 protein, called by TCRdb with MiXCR from the multiplex PCR reads. The repertoire consists of about 30,000 distinct CDR3 sequences, with about 71% occurring once and the leading ten covering roughly 29%. The sample comprised liver tumor tissue from sampling region 3. These receptors were taken from a woman aged 30 to 39 with primary liver carcinoma and hepatitis B virus infection. Each CDR3 is given with its conserved first and last residue.

v_call,cdr3_length,cdr3_aa
TRBV30,11,CAPPVRHEQYF
TRBV29-1,15,CSVDRGAVGAGGYTF
TRBV7-8,16,CASSAPRGLALYEQYF
TRBV6-5,15,CASSYKDSISYEEYF
TRBV4-3,19,CACSILAGGPRSNTGELFF
TRBV28,15,CASIQGRGANYGYTF
TRBV4-1,14,CASSQTIGTDTQYF
TRBV11-2,16,CASSFRTGTSRETQYF
TRBV13,15,CASIANDRAGYEQYF
TRBV9,14,CASGVAHSGTGAFF
TRBV24-1,17,CATSDGIGATPGDTQYF
TRBV11-3,15,CAISRLGGGAYEQFF
TRBV6-5,13,CTSSSLRGNEQFF
TRBV6-1,14,CASASGSRYNEQFF
TRBV28,15,CVSIQGQGANYGYSF
TRBV6-5,14,CASSYDRVGKTIYF
TRBV11-2,16,CANSYDGRTSGSEQYF
TRBV25-1,13,CASNESAVAEAFF
TRBV20-1,15,CSARQYRGRSDTQYF
TRBV11-2,16,CASTTPGRETREEQYF
TRBV4-2,14,CASSPALSNYGYTF
TRBV4-1,12,CASSQVKKEQFF
TRBV6-1,14,CASSDVILNTEAFF
TRBV2,15,CASSEFKTENYEQYF
TRBV25-1,16,CALHGASWPYAWELFF
TRBV4-1,16,CASSQATGGGNQPQHF
TRBV30,16,CTWRSAMRSSYNEQFF
TRBV4-3,16,CTSSRDWDYAYSEQFF
TRBV11-3,13,CASSAGPQETQYF
TRBV28,14,CASSIGAYNSLLHF
TRBV11-2,14,CASSLGGTWNEQFF
TRBV11-2,13,CASRLQGLETQYF
TRBV6-1,18,CASNERFLVLRSKYGYTF
TRBV11-3,16,CASSLELTGGNYDQYF
TRBV11-3,14,CASSIGGLADTQYF
TRBV12-3/TRBV12-4,14,CVSSLQIPNTETFF
TRBV14,14,CASSRRWNNEKPFF
TRBV29-1,12,CSGTLDQETQYF
TRBV4-3,18,CASNQAVTGGHISYEQYF
TRBV11-1,14,CASSLDLGGVEQYF
TRBV19,13,CASSIWVRETQYF
TRBV11-2,11,CASSPWGTRYF
TRBV11-2,11,CACSPGWTRYF
TRBV7-9,16,CVSGQGQGFYNSHLHF
TRBV12-3/TRBV12-4,15,CASIIYPGSGETQYF
TRBV11-3,15,CASSRLAGGWYEQIF
TRBV12-3/TRBV12-4,11,CASSFVPEVFF
TRBV30,11,CAWTAYNEQFF